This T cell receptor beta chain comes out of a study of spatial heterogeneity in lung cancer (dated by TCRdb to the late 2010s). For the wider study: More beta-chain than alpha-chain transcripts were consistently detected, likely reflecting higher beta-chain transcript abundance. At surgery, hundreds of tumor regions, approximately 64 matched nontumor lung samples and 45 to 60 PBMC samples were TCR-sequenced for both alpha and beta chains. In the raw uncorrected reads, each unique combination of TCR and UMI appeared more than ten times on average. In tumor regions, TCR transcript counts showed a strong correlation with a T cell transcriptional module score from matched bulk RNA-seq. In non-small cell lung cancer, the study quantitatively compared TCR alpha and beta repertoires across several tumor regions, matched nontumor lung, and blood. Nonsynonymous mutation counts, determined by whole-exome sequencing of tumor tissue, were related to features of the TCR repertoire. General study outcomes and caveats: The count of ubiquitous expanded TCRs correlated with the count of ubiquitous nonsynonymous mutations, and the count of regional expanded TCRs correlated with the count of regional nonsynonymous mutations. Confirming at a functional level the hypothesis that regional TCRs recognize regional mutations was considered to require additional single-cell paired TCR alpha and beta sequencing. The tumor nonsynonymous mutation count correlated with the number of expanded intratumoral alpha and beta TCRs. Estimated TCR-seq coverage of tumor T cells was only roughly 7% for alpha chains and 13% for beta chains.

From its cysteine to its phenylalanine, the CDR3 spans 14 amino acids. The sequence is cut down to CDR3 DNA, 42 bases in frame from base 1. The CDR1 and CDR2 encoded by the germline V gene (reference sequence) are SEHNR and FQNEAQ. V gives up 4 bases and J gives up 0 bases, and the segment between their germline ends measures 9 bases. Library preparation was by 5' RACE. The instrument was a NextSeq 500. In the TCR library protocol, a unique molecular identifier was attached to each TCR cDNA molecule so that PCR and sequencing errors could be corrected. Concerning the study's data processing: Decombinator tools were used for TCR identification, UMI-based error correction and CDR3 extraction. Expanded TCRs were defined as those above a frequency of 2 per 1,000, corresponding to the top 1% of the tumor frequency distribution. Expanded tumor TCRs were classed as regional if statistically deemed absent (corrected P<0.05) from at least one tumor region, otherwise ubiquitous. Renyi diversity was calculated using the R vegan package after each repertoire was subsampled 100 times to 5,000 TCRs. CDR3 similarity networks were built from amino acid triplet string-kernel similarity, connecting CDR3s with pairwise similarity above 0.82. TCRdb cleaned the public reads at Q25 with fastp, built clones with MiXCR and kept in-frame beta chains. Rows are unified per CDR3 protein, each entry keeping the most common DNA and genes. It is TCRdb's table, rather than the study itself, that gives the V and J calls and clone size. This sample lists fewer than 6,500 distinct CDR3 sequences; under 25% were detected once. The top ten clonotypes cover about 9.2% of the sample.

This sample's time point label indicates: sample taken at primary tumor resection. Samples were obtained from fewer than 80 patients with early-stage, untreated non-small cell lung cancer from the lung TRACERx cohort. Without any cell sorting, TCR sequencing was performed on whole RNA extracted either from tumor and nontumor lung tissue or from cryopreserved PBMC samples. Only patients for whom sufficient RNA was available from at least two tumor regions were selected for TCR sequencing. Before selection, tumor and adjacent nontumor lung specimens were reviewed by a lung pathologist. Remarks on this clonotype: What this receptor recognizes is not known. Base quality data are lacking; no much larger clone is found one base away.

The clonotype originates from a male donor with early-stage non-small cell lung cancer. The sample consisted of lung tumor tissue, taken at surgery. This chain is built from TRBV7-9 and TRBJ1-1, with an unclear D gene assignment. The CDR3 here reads CASSSRPVNTEAFF. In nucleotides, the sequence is TGTGCCAGCAGCTCGAGACCGGTGAACACTGAAGCTTTCTTT.